This T cell receptor (beta chain) was recorded in a study of early T cells in non-severe SARS-CoV-2 infection. Turning to the study itself: Sequenced material consisted of bulk RNA (from unsorted whole blood), and chains were unpaired.

Individually, cDNA molecules had unique molecular identifiers attached to them. From the 5' RACE reads, TCRdb called clonotypes with MiXCR, one entry per CDR3 protein. The sample consists of about 50,000 distinct CDR3 sequences, roughly a tenth of them appearing once. The germline gives CDR1 DFQATT, CDR2 SNEGSKA (reference sequence). The CDR3 has 14 amino acids. Trimming at V came to 4 bases and at J to 4 bases, leaving 9 bases not matched to a gene. The starting material was whole blood, obtained at baseline. This receptor was taken from an adult who was a healthcare worker with PCR-confirmed SARS-CoV-2 infection or an uninfected control (not recorded which). The rearrangement uses TRBV20-1 and TRBJ2-7; the match to TRBD2 covers 8 bases. CDR3 region: CSANLAAGVYEQYF. The CDR3 DNA is TGCAGTGCTAACCTGGCAGCGGGAGTTTACGAGCAGTACTTC.